The 28 T cell receptor beta chains below come from one sample, sequenced in a study of monozygotic twins with inflammatory bowel disease (dated 2019 in TCRdb). Library prep was done by 5' RACE. This sample was sequenced with an Illumina HiSeq 2500. Reads reprocessed by TCRdb are summarized as one entry per CDR3 protein sequence, and DNA is absent. The sample table includes 150,000 or so distinct CDR3 sequences. The top ten clonotypes cover around 6.8% of the sample. Sequencing input: blood. The receptors shown here come from a human donor with ulcerative colitis or Crohn's disease, or a healthy co-twin of an affected twin (not recorded which).

The chain uses TRBV6-5 and TRBJ2-2. There are 16 residues in the CDR3. Germline CDR1 MNHEY, CDR2 SVGAGI. The CDR3 sequence: CASSYSWRKTTGELFF.

The chain joins TRBV30 to TRBJ1-1. CDR1 is GTSNPN and CDR2 is SVGIG in the germline V gene (reference sequence). The CDR3 is made up of 14 amino acids. The CDR3 region is CAWSVLQSHTEAFF.

This chain connects TRBV7-2 to TRBJ1-3. The CDR3 is 15 residues long. Germline V gives CDR1 SGHTA, CDR2 FQGNSA. CDR3: CASSPGIGGPYTIYF. Full variable domain (outside the CDR3, taken from reference TRBV7-2 and TRBJ1-3): GAGVSQSPSNKVTEKGKDVELRCDPISGHTALYWYRQSLGQGLEFLIYFQGNSAPDKSGLPSDRFSAERTGGSVSTLTIQRTQQEDSAVYLCASSPGIGGPYTIYFGEGSWLTVV.

The gene calls are TRBV6-2 or TRBV6-3 and TRBJ1-2. Germline CDR1 reads MNHEY; CDR2 reads SVGEGT. This CDR3 contains 12 residues. This chain's CDR3 is CASGGPVYGYTF.

The gene calls are TRBV20-1 and TRBJ2-1; the TCRdb D gene call, TRBD2, has no DNA to confirm it. CDR3 size: 13 residues. CDR1 is DFQATT and CDR2 is SNEGSKA in the germline V gene (reference sequence). The chain's CDR3 is CSGLGWGVYEQFF.

J is TRBJ1-1 and V is TRBV5-1; the TRBD1 assignment by TCRdb is unverifiable without DNA. This CDR3 is 15 amino acids long. CDR1 SGHRS and CDR2 YFSETQ come from the germline V gene. This CDR3 is CASSLEQGGRTEAFF.

The chain carries TRBV12-3 or TRBV12-4 and TRBJ1-2. CDR3 length: 16 amino acids. The CDR3 reads CASSSGLPIGVYGYTF.

The chain joins TRBV27 to TRBJ2-3; TCRdb's D gene call, TRBD2, goes unchecked for lack of DNA. Germline V gene sequence: CDR1 MNHEY, CDR2 SMNVEV (reference sequence). The CDR3 sequence is 14 residues long. The CDR3 loop is CASGSRGEVDTQYF.

The V call is TRBV20-1, the J call TRBJ2-7; TCRdb indicates TRBD2, and absent DNA this call remains unverified. The germline CDR1 and CDR2 sequences are DFQATT and SNEGSKA (reference sequence). CDR3 size: 13 residues. The CDR3 protein is CSASSGRGHEQYF.

The chain carries TRBV12-3 or TRBV12-4 and TRBJ1-5; with no DNA, the TCRdb D assignment of TRBD1 cannot be verified. CDR3 length equals 16 residues. The CDR3 spells CASSPRTGFGNQPQHF.

J is TRBJ1-1 and V is TRBV6-1; as DNA is missing, the TRBD1 call by TCRdb cannot be tested. The CDR3 totals 15 residues. Per the germline V gene, CDR1 is MNHNS and CDR2 is SASEGT. CDR3 in amino acids: CASRLRQTGYTEAFF.

This rearrangement joins TRBV29-1 to TRBJ2-7. There are 18 residues in the CDR3. Germline V lookup: CDR1 SQVTM, CDR2 ANQGSEA. This CDR3 reads CSVAKQTSSLGTSYEQYF.

The V gene is TRBV12-3 or TRBV12-4, the J gene TRBJ2-7; TCRdb selects TRBD1, and the lack of DNA leaves this call unchecked. The CDR3 covers 15 residues. CDR3 in amino acids: CASSPTPDGIYEQYF.

This sequence joins TRBV6-5 and TRBJ1-1; checking the TCRdb D call of TRBD1 is not possible without DNA. CDR1 is MNHEY, CDR2 SVGAGI, per germline. CDR3 length: 15 amino acids. Here the CDR3 reads CASSYHRGLGTEAFF.

The V call is TRBV29-1, the J call TRBJ2-3; checking the TCRdb D call of TRBD2 is not possible without DNA. The CDR3 contains 13 residues. Per the germline V gene, CDR1 is SQVTM and CDR2 is ANQGSEA. CDR3: CSARLARTDTQYF.

This chain joins TRBV6-5 and TRBJ1-3. The CDR3 is 16 amino acids. CDR1 MNHEY and CDR2 SVGAGI come from the germline V gene. CDR3 protein: CASSYSQASFGNTIYF.

This chain joins TRBV9 and TRBJ1-1. The CDR3 has 13 amino acids. Looked up from germline, CDR1 is SGDLS and CDR2 is YYNGEE. The CDR3 reads CASSDGRATEAFF.

The CDR3 here is CGAPRIGAEAFF. This chain connects TRBV20-1 to TRBJ1-1; TCRdb gives TRBD1 as the D gene, but with no DNA this cannot be confirmed. The length of the CDR3 is 12 residues. The germline V gene encodes CDR1 DFQATT and CDR2 SNEGSKA (reference sequence).

The CDR3: CASSPRGKTNEKLFF. The rearrangement uses TRBV3-1 and TRBJ1-4. CDR3 length: 15 residues. CDR1 and CDR2 from the germline V gene are LGHDT and YNNKEL (reference sequence).

This rearrangement joins TRBV15 to TRBJ2-1; TCRdb names TRBD1, which stays unverified in the absence of DNA. Germline CDR1 is LNHNV and CDR2 is YYDKDF (reference sequence). The CDR3 spans 16 residues. The CDR3 sequence: CATSRDPGSTYNEQFF.

The chain has TRBV20-1 and TRBJ2-3. This CDR3 is built from 11 residues. Looked up from germline, CDR1 is DFQATT and CDR2 is SNEGSKA (reference sequence). CDR3 region: CSASPTHTRYF.

V usage is TRBV20-1 and J usage is TRBJ2-2; TCRdb outputs TRBD2, but without DNA this stays unchecked. The CDR3 length is 14 residues. CDR1 DFQATT and CDR2 SNEGSKA come from the germline V gene (reference sequence). CDR3 in amino acids: CSAQREDGTGELFF.

The chain carries TRBV19 and TRBJ1-5; without DNA, the TCRdb call of TRBD1 cannot be checked. The CDR3 consists of 15 residues. Looked up from germline, CDR1 is LNHDA and CDR2 is SQIVND (reference sequence). CDR3 residues: CASSGTGVGGQPQHF. Looking up the rest from reference TRBV19 and TRBJ1-5 gives the full variable domain: DGGITQSPKYLFRKEGQNVTLSCEQNLNHDAMYWYRQDPGQGLRLIYYSQIVNDFQKGDIAEGYSVSREKKESFPLTVTSAQKNPTAFYLCASSGTGVGGQPQHFGDGTRLSIL.

This sequence joins TRBV6-2 or TRBV6-3 and TRBJ1-1. Germline loops: CDR1 MNHEY, CDR2 SVGEGT. This CDR3 region has 15 residues. CDR3: CASIHGRVADTEAFF.

This chain links TRBV5-1 with TRBJ1-2; as DNA is missing, the TRBD1 call by TCRdb cannot be tested. The germline V gene encodes CDR1 SGHRS and CDR2 YFSETQ. CDR3 length: 14 residues. CDR3 in amino acids: CASSLITGNYGYTF.

The chain links TRBV7-9 to TRBJ2-3; the TCRdb D gene call, TRBD2, has no DNA to confirm it. The CDR3 covers 13 residues. Germline loops: CDR1 SEHNR, CDR2 FQNEAQ (reference sequence). CDR3 loop: CARGAESTDTQYF.

The chain is built from TRBV30 and TRBJ1-5. Germline V CDR1 and CDR2: GTSNPN, SVGIG (reference sequence). The CDR3 is made up of 13 amino acids. The CDR3 protein is CAWSVHLDQPQHF.

The chain links TRBV19 to TRBJ1-1; TCRdb gives TRBD1 as the D gene, but with no DNA this cannot be confirmed. Germline CDR1 LNHDA, CDR2 SQIVND (reference sequence). The CDR3 is 13 residues long. This CDR3 is CASSPTGTTEAFF.